Following are 20 T cell receptor beta chains from one sample sequenced in a study of immune cell composition in non-small cell lung cancer. Clones were read by immunoSEQ multiplex PCR, and TCRdb kept only the in-frame ones, dropping some. The profile shows around 1,100 clones, approximately 78% of them singletons. The material sequenced was lung tumor tissue. These receptors all come from a human donor with non-small cell lung cancer.

The J gene is TRBJ2-1, the V gene TRBV27, with 10 positions matching TRBD2. Unmatched junction bases numbered 8, after V lost 3 bases and J lost 6 bases. Germline V lookup: CDR1 MNHEY, CDR2 SMNVEV (reference sequence). The length of the CDR3 is 16 residues. The CDR3 coding sequence is TGTGCCAGCAGTTTCAGCGGGAGGGCCAGAATCAATGAGCAGTTCTTC. Residues: CASSFSGRARINEQFF.

J is TRBJ2-2 and V is TRBV12-5, with a possible D match to TRBD1 (6 bases). Trimming took 7 bases from V and 7 from J, leaving 19 bases between them. The CDR3 has 15 residues. CDR1 LGHNT and CDR2 FRNRAP come from the germline V gene. DNA for the CDR3: TGTGCTAGTGCCCCGTTGCGACAGGCGGTCGGGGAGCTGTTTTTT. Protein product: CASAPLRQAVGELFF. The variable domain in full, with the rest retrieved from reference TRBV12-5 and TRBJ2-2, is DARVTQTPRHKVTEMGQEVTMRCQPILGHNTVFWYRQTMMQGLELLAYFRNRAPLDDSGMPKDRFSAEMPDATLATLKIQPSEPRDSAVYFCASAPLRQAVGELFFGEGSRLTVL.

As regards this clone: The same CDR3 is also encoded by other DNA sequences in this sample. The rearrangement uses TRBV30 and TRBJ1-6, with 7 bases identical to TRBD1. Germline V gene sequence: CDR1 GTSNPN, CDR2 SVGIG (reference sequence). The CDR3 consists of 13 residues. J was trimmed by 4 bases and V by 6 bases; bases with no gene match: 3. The CDR3 bases are TGTGCCTGTACAGGGGAATATAATTCACCCCTCCACTTT. Amino acids: CACTGEYNSPLHF.

This chain uses TRBV14 with TRBJ2-1; D possibly corresponds to TRBD2 (6 bases). Trimming stripped 4 bases from V and 6 bases from J, with 16 bases between. Germline V gene lookup returns CDR1 SGHDN and CDR2 FVKESK. This CDR3 contains 15 residues. In nucleotides, the CDR3 is TGTGCCAGCAGCCCAGTGGAGGGTGGGGGCAATGAGCAGTTCTTC. Protein: CASSPVEGGGNEQFF.

The count of this clone is one. The chain is built from TRBV7-2 and TRBJ2-3; TRBD2 matches at 8 bases. This CDR3 comprises 18 residues. The V segment lost 2 bases and the J segment 0 bases; nucleotides outside the gene matches: 10. Germline V CDR1 and CDR2: SGHTA, FQGNSA. CDR3 in amino acids: CASSLFTQAGVSTDTQYF. The CDR3 DNA reads TGTGCCAGCAGCTTATTCACCCAAGCGGGAGTTAGCACAGATACGCAGTATTTT.

The chain couples TRBV19 to TRBJ1-1, with TRBD1 identical over 9 bases. The CDR3 totals 16 residues. Germline V gene sequence: CDR1 LNHDA, CDR2 SQIVND (reference sequence). With V trimmed by 4 bases and J by 1 base, 7 bases remained unmatched. In nucleotides, the CDR3 is TGTGCCAGTAGTACCTTGGACAGGGGAACGAACACTGAAGCTTTCTTT. It specifies CASSTLDRGTNTEAFF.

The chain is built from TRBV6-5 and TRBJ2-1, with TRBD2 as a possible D gene (7 bases). Trimming left V 10 bases short and J 7 bases short, with 20 bases between. The length of the CDR3 is 14 residues. Germline V CDR1 and CDR2: MNHEY, SVGAGI. CDR3 sequence reads: CATSPGGGLNEQFF. The CDR3 DNA reads TGTGCCACCAGCCCTGGCGGGGGCCTTAATGAGCAGTTCTTC.

This chain joins TRBV7-9 and TRBJ1-1; D not certain. The CDR3 is 17 amino acids. Trimming removed 5 bases from V and 0 bases from J, with 19 bases in between. Germline CDR1 SEHNR, CDR2 FQNEAQ (reference sequence). The CDR3 coding sequence is TGTGCCAGCAGCCCCCTGCTAACTAGGATGATGAACACTGAAGCTTTCTTT. This encodes CASSPLLTRMMNTEAFF.

This clone appeared once. V gene TRBV5-1 combines with J gene TRBJ2-5, with D tentatively TRBD2 (7 bases). The CDR3 covers 14 residues. The germline CDR1 and CDR2 sequences are SGHRS and YFSETQ. V was cut by 2 bases and J by 1 base, with 9 bases left in between. CDR3 sequence (DNA): TGCGCCAGCAGCTTCGGGGGGCCCCAAGAGACCCAGTACTTC. It encodes CASSFGGPQETQYF.

The chain is built from TRBV7-2 and TRBJ2-2, with D perhaps matching TRBD2 (5 bases). V was trimmed by 2 bases and J by 5 bases, leaving 9 bases between them. The CDR3 loop spans 14 amino acids. CDR1 and CDR2 from the germline V gene are SGHTA and FQGNSA. The CDR3 nucleotides read TGTGCCAGCAGCTTACCTAGCTATACCGGGGAGCTGTTTTTT. Amino acid sequence: CASSLPSYTGELFF.

This clone occurred a few times. The V and J genes are TRBV27 and TRBJ2-1; D is uncertain. The germline CDR1 and CDR2 sequences are MNHEY and SMNVEV (reference sequence). Trimming shortened V by 10 bases and J by 7 bases, and 14 bases separated the two germline ends. The CDR3 consists of 12 residues. This CDR3 is CATPGSRNEQFF. The CDR3 coding sequence is TGTGCCACCCCGGGTAGCCGGAATGAGCAGTTCTTC.

This chain links TRBV27 with TRBJ2-7, with D possibly matching TRBD2 (7 bases). Germline CDR1 MNHEY, CDR2 SMNVEV (reference sequence). This CDR3 has 15 amino acids. With 9 bases removed from V and 0 bases from J, the gap between germline ends came to 18 bases. The CDR3 spells CASSVGGAGSYEQYF. The CDR3 bases are TGTGCCAGTAGTGTTGGGGGGGCGGGCTCCTACGAGCAGTACTTC.

The chain uses TRBV13 and TRBJ2-3, with D maybe TRBD2 (5 bases). The V end lost 5 bases, the J end lost 4 bases, and 10 bases lay between the germline ends. Germline CDR1 and CDR2: PRHDT and FYEKMQ (reference sequence). The CDR3 covers 13 residues. The CDR3 bases are TGTGCCAGCAGCGCGGGTCCGCCAGATACGCAGTATTTT. This codes for CASSAGPPDTQYF.

The chain uses TRBV27 and TRBJ2-1; a weak D match, TRBD2 (6 bases). The CDR3 is 15 amino acids. Trimming cost V 3 bases and J 10 bases, with 19 bases left between them. Germline lookup yields CDR1 MNHEY and CDR2 SMNVEV (reference sequence). The CDR3 region has the DNA TGTGCCAGCAGTTTCCCGGGACTGGGCGAGGAAGAGCAGTTCTTC. Its translation: CASSFPGLGEEEQFF.

The rearrangement joins TRBV19 to TRBJ1-2; 10 bases align to TRBD1. The junction had 5 bases not matched to a gene; V was cut back by 3 bases and J by 4 bases. Germline values: CDR1 LNHDA, CDR2 SQIVND (reference sequence). The CDR3 runs to 15 residues. The CDR3 here is CASSMGTGVGYGYTF. As DNA, the CDR3 is TGTGCCAGTAGTATGGGGACAGGGGTCGGCTATGGCTACACCTTC.

The chain combines TRBV6-1 with TRBJ1-6; 8 bases map to TRBD1. This CDR3 has 15 amino acids. The junction had 6 bases not matched to a gene; V was cut back by 7 bases and J by 4 bases. The germline V gene encodes CDR1 MNHNS and CDR2 SASEGT. The CDR3, as DNA: TGTGCCAGCAAGGAATGGGACAGGTATAATTCACCCCTCCACTTT. Translated, it gives CASKEWDRYNSPLHF.

This clone showed up just a few times. The chain has TRBV6-6 and TRBJ1-4; tentatively, D is TRBD1 (5 bases). V lost 0 bases to trimming and J lost 8 bases, with 10 bases between them. The CDR3 sequence is 14 residues long. Germline V lookup: CDR1 MNHNY, CDR2 SVGAGI (reference sequence). The CDR3: CASSYSEGREKLFF. DNA of the CDR3: TGTGCCAGCAGTTACTCGGAGGGGCGAGAAAAACTGTTTTTT.

This chain uses TRBV4-2 with TRBJ2-7, with D hard to call. The CDR3 runs 15 residues. The germline gives CDR1 LGHNA, CDR2 YNFKEQ. V lost 0 bases and J lost 3, with 12 bases in between. CDR3 nucleotide sequence: TGTGCCAGCAGCCAAGATGGTCTAGGATACTACGAGCAGTACTTC. Encoded protein: CASSQDGLGYYEQYF.

V and J are TRBV6-5 and TRBJ1-1; D remains ambiguous. This CDR3 spans 12 amino acids. V was trimmed by 8 bases and J by 6 bases, leaving 13 bases between them. Germline CDR1 and CDR2: MNHEY and SVGAGI. The CDR3, as DNA: TGTGCCAGCTCGGGAGCGCACCCTGAAGCTTTCTTT. As protein: CASSGAHPEAFF.

The gene calls are TRBV29-1 and TRBJ2-5; D is possibly TRBD2 (5 bases). Trimming removed 4 bases from V and 3 bases from J, with 6 bases in between. The CDR3 loop spans 11 amino acids. Looked up from germline, CDR1 is SQVTM and CDR2 is ANQGSEA. The CDR3: CSVVGEETQYF. CDR3 nucleotide sequence: TGCAGCGTTGTCGGGGAAGAGACCCAGTACTTC.